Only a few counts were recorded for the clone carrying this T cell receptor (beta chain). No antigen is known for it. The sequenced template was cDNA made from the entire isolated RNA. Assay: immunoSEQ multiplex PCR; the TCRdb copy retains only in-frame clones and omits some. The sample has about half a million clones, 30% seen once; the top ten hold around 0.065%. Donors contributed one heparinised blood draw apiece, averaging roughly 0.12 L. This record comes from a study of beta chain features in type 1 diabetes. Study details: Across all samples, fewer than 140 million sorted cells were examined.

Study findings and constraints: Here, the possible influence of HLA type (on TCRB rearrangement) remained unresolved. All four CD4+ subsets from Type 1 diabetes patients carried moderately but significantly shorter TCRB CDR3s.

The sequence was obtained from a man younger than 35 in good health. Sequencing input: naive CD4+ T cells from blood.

This CDR3 is CASSETAYYGYTF. The CDR3, as DNA: TGTGCCAGCAGTGAAACAGCCTACTATGGCTACACCTTC. The genes are TRBV25-1 and TRBJ1-2, with D uncertain. Trimming cost V 2 bases and J 3 bases, with 7 bases left between them. CDR1 is MGHDK, CDR2 SYGVNS, per germline. The CDR3 runs to 13 residues.